What follows is one TCR beta chain and its context. The antigen remains unidentified. Sequenced by immunoSEQ multiplex PCR; TCRdb stores in-frame clones only, minus some. Of about 50,000 clones in the sample, approximately 82% were seen once. V dropped 9 bases and J dropped 9; count of bases not matched to a gene: 14. CDR1 MDHEN and CDR2 SYDVKM come from the germline V gene. CDR3 length: 16 residues. This entry belongs to a study of identifying expanded T cells in peripheral blood. During the collection period, no donor immune events like infections were recorded. Findings and caveats of the study: Roughly 1.2 clones differed between technical replicates, versus approximately 17 and 20 over time.

The sequence was collected from a person aged 18 to 70 in good health. What was sequenced was blood. This rearrangement joins TRBV28 to TRBJ2-2; TRBD2 agrees at 12 bases. The CDR3 region is CASETSSGRVRRELFF. The CDR3 DNA reads as TGTGCCAGTGAGACCTCTAGCGGGAGGGTTCGGCGGGAGCTGTTTTTT.